The 30 T cell receptor beta chains in this list originate from one sample, sequenced in a study of T-cell memory formation after mild COVID-19. MiXCR was run by TCRdb on the 5' RACE reads, yielding one entry per CDR3 protein. The table shows approximately 350,000 distinct CDR3 sequences, with roughly 14% occurring only once. The sequenced sample consisted of PBMCs or a T cell subset sorted from them (not recorded which). Receptor source: a man between 18 and 35 years old who had mild COVID-19 (a few samples of this study predate the infection). Cell type and time point are not known.

Only a few counts were recorded for this clonotype. The chain combines TRBV4-2 with TRBJ2-2, with 11 nucleotides matching TRBD2. The CDR3 runs to 18 residues. Germline V gene data show CDR1 as LGHNA and CDR2 as YNFKEQ. The ends lost 4 bases at V and 1 base at J; junction bases unmatched: 8. CDR3 in DNA: TGTGCCAGCAGCCCCCTTCTCCTAGCGGGGGGGAACACCGGGGAGCTGTTTTTT. It specifies CASSPLLLAGGNTGELFF.

This clonotype turned up a few times. This sequence joins TRBV20-1 and TRBJ2-1; D might be TRBD1 (5 bases). Germline values: CDR1 DFQATT, CDR2 SNEGSKA (reference sequence). The length of the CDR3 is 16 residues. Deletions cut 7 bases from V and 6 bases from J, with 25 bases between. As DNA, the CDR3 is TGCAGTGGGAAACCCCCCTCGGGCAGGGTGCGCAATGAGCAGTTCTTC. Encoded protein: CSGKPPSGRVRNEQFF.

The chain links TRBV6-5 to TRBJ2-7, with 7 nucleotides matching TRBD1. The CDR3 consists of 13 residues. After removal of 3 bases from V and 6 bases from J, the junction contained 5 bases not matched to a gene. CDR1 is MNHEY, CDR2 SVGAGI, per germline. The CDR3 spells CASSYSQGSEQYV. The CDR3 DNA sequence: TGTGCCAGCAGTTATTCACAGGGGAGCGAGCAGTACGTC.

This clonotype was observed a few times. The chain links TRBV5-1 to TRBJ1-6, with 8 nucleotides matching TRBD1. This CDR3 region has 16 residues. Germline V lookup: CDR1 SGHRS, CDR2 YFSETQ. V trimming: 3 bases; J trimming: 10 bases; junction bases outside the gene matches: 12. The CDR3 is CASSWISGTGGSPLHF. CDR3 DNA: TGCGCCAGCAGCTGGATATCCGGGACAGGTGGATCACCCCTCCACTTT.

The sample holds a few counts of this clonotype. The gene calls are TRBV12-5 and TRBJ2-1; D remains ambiguous. The CDR3 is made up of 10 amino acids. The germline V and J ends were trimmed by 2 bases and 9 bases, with 2 bases remaining between them. Per germline, CDR1 LGHNT and CDR2 FRNRAP. The CDR3: CASGLSEQFF. CDR3 nucleotides: TGTGCTAGTGGTTTGAGTGAGCAGTTCTTC.

The rearrangement joins TRBV6-5 to TRBJ1-2; D perhaps matches TRBD1 (5 bases). The CDR3 contains 14 residues. V lost 6 bases to trimming and J lost 8 bases, with 19 bases between them. Germline V gene sequence: CDR1 MNHEY, CDR2 SVGAGI. The CDR3 here is CASSLRSLGGGYTF. The CDR3 DNA is TGTGCCAGCAGCCTCCGTTCACTGGGGGGAGGCTACACCTTC.

This clonotype has more than one count but fewer than ten. The chain uses TRBV5-5 and TRBJ2-2; D may match TRBD1 or TRBD2 (5 bases each). The V gene's germline CDR1 is SGHKS and CDR2 YYEKEE (reference sequence). Between the trimmed V and J ends, which lost 1 base and 5 bases, there was a span of 12 bases. There are 15 residues in the CDR3. The CDR3 bases are TGTGCCAGCAGCTTGCAGGGAGAGGGAACCGGGGAGCTGTTTTTT. This codes for CASSLQGEGTGELFF.

At least ten counts were recorded for this clonotype. The gene calls are TRBV7-2 and TRBJ2-7, with TRBD1 identical over 10 bases. The V and J ends lost 4 bases and 7 bases, in that order; junction bases with no gene match: 1. This CDR3 contains 12 residues. From germline, CDR1 is SGHTA and CDR2 FQGNSA. The CDR3 DNA follows: TGTGCCAGCAGCTGGGGACAGGGGGAGCAGTACTTC. This codes for CASSWGQGEQYF.

This clonotype turned up a few times. The chain combines TRBV7-9 with TRBJ2-5, with 9 bases identical to TRBD1. Germline V gene lookup returns CDR1 SEHNR and CDR2 FQNEAQ (reference sequence). The CDR3 totals 14 residues. The J segment lost 5 bases and the V segment lost 4 bases, leaving 5 bases of the junction unmatched. CDR3 sequence (DNA): TGTGCCAGCAGCTCGGGACAGGGTTATGAGACCCAGTACTTC. Its translation: CASSSGQGYETQYF.

The chain employs TRBV30 and TRBJ1-2; perhaps TRBD1 as D (6 bases). The length of the CDR3 is 12 residues. The V gene lost 2 bases and the J gene lost 4 bases, with 8 bases spanning the gap. CDR1 GTSNPN and CDR2 SVGIG come from the germline V gene (reference sequence). The CDR3 bases are TGTGCCTGGAGTCCGGACAGCTATGGCTACACCTTC. Amino acids: CAWSPDSYGYTF. The whole variable domain, remainder taken from reference TRBV30 and TRBJ1-2, is SQTIHQWPATLVQPVGSPLSLECTVEGTSNPNLYWYRQAAGRGLQLLFYSVGIGQISSEVPQNLSASRPQDRQFILSSKKLLLSDSGFYLCAWSPDSYGYTFGSGTRLTVV.

J is TRBJ1-2 and V is TRBV7-2; no reliable D call. Germline V gene lookup returns CDR1 SGHTA and CDR2 FQGNSA. This CDR3 comprises 15 residues. V was cut by 1 base and J by 0 bases, with 9 bases left in between. This CDR3 reads CASSLVSSSNYGYTF. Written as DNA, the CDR3 is TGTGCCAGCAGCTTAGTGTCCTCCTCTAACTATGGCTACACCTTC.

The V gene is TRBV5-4, the J gene TRBJ2-6; D might be TRBD2 (6 bases). The CDR3 sequence is 15 residues long. CDR1 is SGHNT and CDR2 is YYREEE in the germline V gene (reference sequence). Between the trimmed V and J ends, which lost 5 bases and 0 bases, there was a span of 9 bases. The CDR3 is CASSPEGSGANVLTF. Here the CDR3 DNA reads TGTGCCAGCAGTCCGGAGGGCTCTGGGGCCAACGTCCTGACTTTC.

V and J are TRBV15 and TRBJ1-5; D is undetermined. The germline gives CDR1 LNHNV, CDR2 YYDKDF (reference sequence). V lost 0 bases, J lost 10 bases, and 10 bases lay in between. The CDR3 consists of 13 residues. The CDR3 DNA sequence: TGTGCCACCAGCAGAGATCAAAGTTTCCCCCAGCATTTT. This encodes CATSRDQSFPQHF.

The genes are TRBV7-9 and TRBJ2-1, with unresolved D. The CDR3 runs 13 residues. CDR1 SEHNR and CDR2 FQNEAQ come from the germline V gene (reference sequence). The germline V and J ends were trimmed by 5 bases and 0 bases, with 5 bases remaining between them. In DNA form, the CDR3 reads TGTGCCAGCAGCGCAGGCTCCTACAATGAGCAGTTCTTC. It encodes CASSAGSYNEQFF.

This clonotype was recorded a few times. The genes are TRBV7-2 and TRBJ2-1; the match to TRBD2 covers 12 bases. The CDR3 extends over 17 amino acids. Germline CDR1 reads SGHTA; CDR2 reads FQGNSA. V dropped 5 bases and J dropped 4; count of bases not matched to a gene: 9. CDR3: CASSPRLAGDTYNEQFF. The CDR3 DNA follows: TGTGCCAGCAGCCCGAGACTAGCGGGGGATACGTACAATGAGCAGTTCTTC.

This clonotype was picked up a small number of times. The chain couples TRBV7-2 to TRBJ2-3; D assignment may be TRBD1 or TRBD2 (5 bases each). V was clipped by 2 bases and J by 9 bases, with 18 bases between them. The CDR3 totals 15 residues. Germline-derived CDR1 and CDR2 are SGHTA and FQGNSA. The CDR3 spells CASSLRGESWDTQYF. The CDR3 coding sequence is TGTGCCAGCAGCTTAAGAGGAGAAAGCTGGGACACGCAGTATTTT.

This clonotype has just a few counts. The V gene is TRBV7-2, the J gene TRBJ2-1; D not resolved. V was trimmed by 10 bases and J by 6 bases, leaving 16 bases between them. The germline V gene has CDR1 SGHTA and CDR2 FQGNSA. This CDR3 region has 13 residues. The CDR3 DNA sequence: TGTGCCACCCATTGGTCTGGAATCAATGAGCAGTTCTTC. Translation: CATHWSGINEQFF.

This clonotype was seen only a few times. This chain links TRBV10-3 with TRBJ2-7, with a tentative D call TRBD1 (6 bases). V lost 3 bases and J lost 3, with 12 bases in between. The germline gives CDR1 ENHRY, CDR2 SYGVKD. This CDR3 is built from 14 residues. The CDR3 nucleotides are TGTGCCATCAGTGATACCAGGGGCTTCTACGAGCAGTACGTC. Translating gives CAISDTRGFYEQYV.

This clonotype was counted once. In DNA, the CDR3 is TGTGCCAGCAGTGAAGGACTAGCGGCCCACAATGAGCAGTTCTTC. Protein sequence: CASSEGLAAHNEQFF. This chain connects TRBV6-1 to TRBJ2-1; TRBD2 matches 9 bases. The CDR3 is 15 residues long. V was clipped by 1 base and J by 5 bases; unmatched bases: 3. Germline V gene sequence: CDR1 MNHNS, CDR2 SASEGT.

This chain joins TRBV4-3 and TRBJ1-5, with D unresolved. This CDR3 contains 15 residues. Germline loops: CDR1 LGHNA, CDR2 YSLEER. V was pared by 0 bases and J by 3 bases, with 9 bases between. As DNA, the CDR3 is TGCGCCAGCAGCCAAGAGGTGGGATACAATCAGCCCCAGCATTTT. It specifies CASSQEVGYNQPQHF.

The genes are TRBV3-1 and TRBJ1-1; tentative D call: TRBD1 (5 bases). This CDR3 has 15 amino acids. CDR1 is LGHDT, CDR2 YNNKEL, per germline (reference sequence). Trimming took off 0 bases at V and 1 base at J, with 9 bases between the two ends. CDR3 protein: CASSQEGGENTEAFF. CDR3 sequence (DNA): TGTGCCAGCAGCCAAGAGGGGGGGGAGAACACTGAAGCTTTCTTT.

The V call is TRBV7-9, the J call TRBJ2-1, with 7 bases fitting TRBD2. Germline V gene lookup returns CDR1 SEHNR and CDR2 FQNEAQ (reference sequence). There are 15 residues in the CDR3. V shed 3 bases and J 2 bases; nucleotides not matched to a gene: 4. The CDR3 loop reads CASSFGLDAYNEQFF. CDR3 nucleotides: TGTGCCAGCAGCTTCGGACTAGATGCCTACAATGAGCAGTTCTTC.

The rearrangement links TRBV6-5 to TRBJ1-2; a possible D gene is TRBD1 (5 bases). The germline V gene has CDR1 MNHEY and CDR2 SVGAGI. CDR3 size: 15 residues. The V end lost 6 bases, the J end lost 6 bases, and 20 bases lay between the germline ends. DNA of the CDR3: TGTGCCAGCAGCTTGTCAAGGCAGGGAGGAAATGGCTACACCTTC. This codes for CASSLSRQGGNGYTF.

The V gene is TRBV6-5, the J gene TRBJ2-3, with a weak D call TRBD1 (6 bases). In germline, CDR1 is MNHEY, CDR2 SVGAGI. V lost 0 bases and J lost 1, with 11 bases in between. CDR3 length: 16 residues. CDR3 DNA: TGTGCCAGCAGTTACTCGGGGGCGGGTGGCACAGATACGCAGTATTTT. Translated: CASSYSGAGGTDTQYF.

This clonotype was counted a few times. The gene calls are TRBV11-2 and TRBJ2-7, with 13 bases fitting TRBD2. CDR3 length: 14 residues. In germline, CDR1 is SGHAT, CDR2 FQNNGV. J lost 6 bases, V lost 6 bases, and 5 bases had no gene match. This CDR3 reads CASRPGLAGREQYF. The DNA of the CDR3 is TGTGCCAGCAGGCCGGGACTAGCGGGGCGCGAGCAGTACTTC. Full variable domain (rest looked up from reference TRBV11-2 and TRBJ2-7): EAGVAQSPRYKIIEKRQSVAFWCNPISGHATLYWYQQILGQGPKLLIQFQNNGVVDDSQLPKDRFSAERLKGVDSTLKIQPAKLEDSAVYLCASRPGLAGREQYFGPGTRLTVT.

This clonotype was seen a single time. CDR3 sequence reads: CSALTSGVSYEQYF. The CDR3 region has the DNA TGCAGTGCCCTTACTAGCGGGGTCTCCTACGAGCAGTACTTC. The chain uses TRBV20-1 and TRBJ2-7; TRBD2 matches 10 bases. Germline-derived CDR1 and CDR2 are DFQATT and SNEGSKA (reference sequence). The ends lost 6 bases at V and 0 bases at J; junction bases unmatched: 5. CDR3 length equals 14 residues.

At least ten counts were recorded for this clonotype. The rearrangement joins TRBV3-1 to TRBJ2-3; possible D gene TRBD2, 6 bases. Germline V gives CDR1 LGHDT, CDR2 YNNKEL (reference sequence). The CDR3 is 13 residues long. Trimming shortened V by 7 bases and J by 1 base, and 9 bases separated the two germline ends. CDR3 nucleotides: TGTGCCAGCAAGGCTAGCGGCACAGATACGCAGTATTTT. Encoded protein: CASKASGTDTQYF.

The chain combines TRBV15 with TRBJ1-1; no clear D. Germline V gene lookup returns CDR1 LNHNV and CDR2 YYDKDF (reference sequence). V lost 0 bases to trimming and J lost 0 bases, with 8 bases between them. The CDR3 length is 15 residues. Written as DNA, the CDR3 is TGTGCCACCAGCAGAGATCGGGCTTTGAACACTGAAGCTTTCTTT. Encoded protein: CATSRDRALNTEAFF.

The V and J genes are TRBV6-1 and TRBJ1-2; 7 nucleotides agree with TRBD1. The ends lost 3 bases at V and 6 bases at J; junction bases unmatched: 7. Germline CDR1 is MNHNS and CDR2 is SASEGT. CDR3 length equals 14 residues. The DNA of the CDR3 is TGTGCCAGCAGTGATCGAGGGACAGTGGATGGCTACACCTTC. Translation: CASSDRGTVDGYTF.

This clonotype was seen many times. The gene calls are TRBV12-3 or TRBV12-4 and TRBJ2-2, with D hard to call. V lost 6 bases to trimming and J lost 5 bases, with 16 bases between them. This CDR3 comprises 15 residues. The CDR3 sequence is CASSPPPGETGELFF. Written as DNA, the CDR3 is TGTGCCAGCAGCCCGCCCCCAGGAGAAACCGGGGAGCTGTTTTTT.